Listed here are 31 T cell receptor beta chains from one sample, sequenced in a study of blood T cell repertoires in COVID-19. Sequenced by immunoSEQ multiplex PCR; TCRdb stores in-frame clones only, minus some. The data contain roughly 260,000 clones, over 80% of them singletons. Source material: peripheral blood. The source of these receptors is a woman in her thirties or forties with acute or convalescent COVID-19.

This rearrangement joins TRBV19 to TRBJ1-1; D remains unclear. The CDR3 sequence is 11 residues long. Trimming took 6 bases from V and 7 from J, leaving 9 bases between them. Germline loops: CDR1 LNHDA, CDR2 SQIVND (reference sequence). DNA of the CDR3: TGTGCCAGTAGGCAAACAGATGAAGCTTTCTTT. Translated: CASRQTDEAFF.

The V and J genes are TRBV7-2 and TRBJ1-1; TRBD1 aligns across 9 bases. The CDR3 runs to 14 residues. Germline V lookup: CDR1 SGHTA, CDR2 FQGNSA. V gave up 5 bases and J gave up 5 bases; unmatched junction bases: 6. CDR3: CASSPPGTGTEAFF. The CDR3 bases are TGTGCCAGCAGCCCTCCCGGGACAGGGACTGAAGCTTTCTTT.

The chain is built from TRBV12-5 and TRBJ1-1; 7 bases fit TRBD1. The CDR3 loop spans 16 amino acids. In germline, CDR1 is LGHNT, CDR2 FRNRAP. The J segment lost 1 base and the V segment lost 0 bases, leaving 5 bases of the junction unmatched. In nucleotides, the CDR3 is TGTGCTAGTGGTTTGGTACTCGCAGGGGGGAACACTGAAGCTTTCTTT. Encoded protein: CASGLVLAGGNTEAFF.

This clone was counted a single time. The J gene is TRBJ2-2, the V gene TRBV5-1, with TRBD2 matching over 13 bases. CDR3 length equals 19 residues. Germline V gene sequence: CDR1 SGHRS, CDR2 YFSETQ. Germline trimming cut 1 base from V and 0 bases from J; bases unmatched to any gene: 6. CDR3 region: CASSLPGLAGRSNTGELFF. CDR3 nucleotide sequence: TGCGCCAGCAGCTTGCCGGGACTAGCGGGGAGATCGAACACCGGGGAGCTGTTTTTT.

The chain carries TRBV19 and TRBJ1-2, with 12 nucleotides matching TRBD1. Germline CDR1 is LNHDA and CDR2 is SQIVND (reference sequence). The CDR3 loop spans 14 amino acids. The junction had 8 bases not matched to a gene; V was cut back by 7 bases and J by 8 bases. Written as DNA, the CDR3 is TGTGCCAGTACCTCCGGGACAGGGGGCGCGGGCTACACCTTC. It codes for CASTSGTGGAGYTF.

CDR3 sequence reads: CAVLGQMNTEAFF. In DNA form, the CDR3 reads TGTGCCGTACTAGGCCAGATGAACACTGAAGCTTTCTTT. The V and J genes are TRBV5-4 and TRBJ1-1, with unresolved D. Looked up from germline, CDR1 is SGHNT and CDR2 is YYREEE (reference sequence). This CDR3 comprises 13 residues. V lost 10 bases to trimming and J lost 0 bases, with 13 bases between them.

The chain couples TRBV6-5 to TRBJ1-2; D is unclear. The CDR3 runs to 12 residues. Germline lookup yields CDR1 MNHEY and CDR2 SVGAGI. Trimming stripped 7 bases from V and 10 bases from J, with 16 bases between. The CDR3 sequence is CASTAPGKTYTF. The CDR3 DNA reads TGTGCCAGCACGGCCCCCGGGAAGACCTACACCTTC.

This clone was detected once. The CDR3 nucleotides read TGCAGTGCTAGTCCTGGGAGGGGGTTGGACTATGGCTACACCTTC. Translating it yields CSASPGRGLDYGYTF. The chain recombines TRBV20-1 with TRBJ1-2; D possibly corresponds to TRBD1 (6 bases). This CDR3 has 15 amino acids. Germline loops: CDR1 DFQATT, CDR2 SNEGSKA (reference sequence). The ends were cut back, 3 bases at V and 3 bases at J, with 17 bases in the middle.

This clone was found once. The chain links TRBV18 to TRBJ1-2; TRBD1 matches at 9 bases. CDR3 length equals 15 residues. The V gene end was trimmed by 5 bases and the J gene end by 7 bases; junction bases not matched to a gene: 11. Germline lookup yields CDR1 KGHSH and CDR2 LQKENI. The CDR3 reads CASSSGTGSSSGYTF. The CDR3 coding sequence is TGTGCCAGCTCATCTGGGACAGGGTCAAGCAGTGGCTACACCTTC.

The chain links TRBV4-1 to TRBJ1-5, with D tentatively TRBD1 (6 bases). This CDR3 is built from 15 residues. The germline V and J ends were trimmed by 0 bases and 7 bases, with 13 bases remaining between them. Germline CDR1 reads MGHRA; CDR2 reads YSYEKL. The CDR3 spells CASSQDIGGAQPQHF. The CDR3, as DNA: TGCGCCAGCAGCCAAGATATCGGGGGGGCGCAGCCCCAGCATTTT.

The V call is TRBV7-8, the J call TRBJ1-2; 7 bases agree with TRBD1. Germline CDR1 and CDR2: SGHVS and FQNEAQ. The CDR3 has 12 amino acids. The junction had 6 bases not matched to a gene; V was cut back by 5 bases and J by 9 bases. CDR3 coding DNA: TGTGCCAGCAGCCGACAGGGTCGGAGCTACACCTTC. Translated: CASSRQGRSYTF. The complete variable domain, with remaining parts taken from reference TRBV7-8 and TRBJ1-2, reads GAGVSQSPRYKVAKRGQDVALRCDPISGHVSLFWYQQALGQGPEFLTYFQNEAQLDKSGLPSDRFFAERPEGSVSTLKIQRTQQEDSAVYLCASSRQGRSYTFGSGTRLTVV.

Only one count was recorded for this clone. CDR3 DNA: TGTGCCAGCAGCGGAGAACGCAAGCCCCAGCATTTT. Residues: CASSGERKPQHF. The rearrangement uses TRBV12-3 or TRBV12-4 and TRBJ1-5; no reliable D call. With 6 bases removed from V and 8 bases from J, the gap between germline ends came to 11 bases. The CDR3 loop spans 12 amino acids.

CDR3 nucleotide sequence: TGTGCCAGTAGTCGCCGGGGGTGGACAGGGGATGAAAAACTGTTTTTT. It codes for CASSRRGWTGDEKLFF. The chain links TRBV19 to TRBJ1-4; 9 bases align to TRBD1. V was clipped by 5 bases and J by 6 bases; unmatched bases: 10. There are 16 residues in the CDR3. From germline, CDR1 is LNHDA and CDR2 SQIVND (reference sequence).

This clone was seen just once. CDR3 sequence reads: CASSKGQGNTEAFF. CDR3 nucleotide sequence: TGTGCCAGCAGCAAGGGACAGGGGAACACTGAAGCTTTCTTT. This chain uses TRBV13 with TRBJ1-1; 9 positions match TRBD1. Germline V lookup: CDR1 PRHDT, CDR2 FYEKMQ (reference sequence). The V segment lost 5 bases and the J segment 1 base; nucleotides outside the gene matches: 2. The CDR3 is 14 amino acids.

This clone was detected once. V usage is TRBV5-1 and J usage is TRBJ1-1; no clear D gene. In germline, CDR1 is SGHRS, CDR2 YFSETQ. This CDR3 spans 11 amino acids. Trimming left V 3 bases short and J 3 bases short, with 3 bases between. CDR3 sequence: CASSSYTEAFF. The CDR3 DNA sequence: TGCGCCAGCAGCTCGTACACTGAAGCTTTCTTT.

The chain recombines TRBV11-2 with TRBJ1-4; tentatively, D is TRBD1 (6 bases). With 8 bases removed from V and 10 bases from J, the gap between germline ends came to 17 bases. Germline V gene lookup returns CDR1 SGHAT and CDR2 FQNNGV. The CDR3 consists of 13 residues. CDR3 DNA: TGTGCCAGCCGACCAGGTAGCAGGGGAAAACTGTTTTTT. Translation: CASRPGSRGKLFF.

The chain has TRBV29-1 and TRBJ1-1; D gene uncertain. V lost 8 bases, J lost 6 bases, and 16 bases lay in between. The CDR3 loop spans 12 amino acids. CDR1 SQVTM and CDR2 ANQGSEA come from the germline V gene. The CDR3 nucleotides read TGCAGCACCTATCTCCGGGAGGCTGAAGCTTTCTTT. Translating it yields CSTYLREAEAFF.

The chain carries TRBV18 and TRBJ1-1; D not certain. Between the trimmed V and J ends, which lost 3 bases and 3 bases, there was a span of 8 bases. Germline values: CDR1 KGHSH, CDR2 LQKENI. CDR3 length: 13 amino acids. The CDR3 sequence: CASSPHLDTEAFF. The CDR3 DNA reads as TGTGCCAGCTCACCCCATTTAGACACTGAAGCTTTCTTT.

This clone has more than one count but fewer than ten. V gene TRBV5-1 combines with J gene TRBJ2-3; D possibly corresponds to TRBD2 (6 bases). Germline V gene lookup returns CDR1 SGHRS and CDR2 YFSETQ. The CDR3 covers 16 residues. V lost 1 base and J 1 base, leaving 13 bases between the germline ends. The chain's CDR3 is CASSLKVTGGTDTQYF. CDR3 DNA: TGCGCCAGCAGCTTGAAAGTAACGGGGGGCACAGATACGCAGTATTTT.

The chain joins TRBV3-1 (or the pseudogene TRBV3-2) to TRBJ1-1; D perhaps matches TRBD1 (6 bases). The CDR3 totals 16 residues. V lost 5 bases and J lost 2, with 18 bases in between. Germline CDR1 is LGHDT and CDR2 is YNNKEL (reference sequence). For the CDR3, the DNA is TGTGCCAGCAGCTTGCCGGGACACTGGAAAAACACTGAAGCTTTCTTT. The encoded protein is CASSLPGHWKNTEAFF.

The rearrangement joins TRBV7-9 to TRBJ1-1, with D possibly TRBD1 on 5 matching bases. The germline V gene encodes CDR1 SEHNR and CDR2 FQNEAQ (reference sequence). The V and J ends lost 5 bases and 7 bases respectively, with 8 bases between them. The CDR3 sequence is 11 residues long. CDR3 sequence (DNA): TGTGCCAGCAGCCCGGGGGGTGAAGCTTTCTTT. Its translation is CASSPGGEAFF.

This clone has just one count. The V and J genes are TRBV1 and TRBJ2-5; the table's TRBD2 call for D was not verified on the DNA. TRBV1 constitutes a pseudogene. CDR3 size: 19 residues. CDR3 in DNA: TGCACCAGCAGCCCCGGACTATCGGGTAGGCACGTTGAACAAGAGACCCAGTACTTC. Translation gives CTSSPGLSGRHVEQETQYF.

CDR3: CASTPAGDGVLGGYTF. In nucleotides, the CDR3 is TGTGCCAGCACCCCGGCGGGGGACGGTGTACTTGGTGGCTACACCTTC. This chain links TRBV5-4 with TRBJ1-2; possible D gene TRBD1, 5 bases. There are 16 residues in the CDR3. Trimming pared 6 bases from V and 7 bases from J, leaving 25 bases between. Germline V gene data show CDR1 as SGHNT and CDR2 as YYREEE (reference sequence).

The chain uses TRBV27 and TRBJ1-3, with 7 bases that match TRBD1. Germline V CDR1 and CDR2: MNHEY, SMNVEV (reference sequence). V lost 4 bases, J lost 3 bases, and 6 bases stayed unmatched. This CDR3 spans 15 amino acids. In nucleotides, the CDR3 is TGTGCCAGCAGTTCAGACCGGACAGGTGGAAACACCATATATTTT. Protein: CASSSDRTGGNTIYF.

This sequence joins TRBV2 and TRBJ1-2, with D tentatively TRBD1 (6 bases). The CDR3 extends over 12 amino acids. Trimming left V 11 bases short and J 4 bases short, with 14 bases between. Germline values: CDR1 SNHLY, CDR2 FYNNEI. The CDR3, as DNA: TGTGCCGGCAAACAGGGAGCCTATGGCTACACCTTC. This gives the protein CAGKQGAYGYTF.

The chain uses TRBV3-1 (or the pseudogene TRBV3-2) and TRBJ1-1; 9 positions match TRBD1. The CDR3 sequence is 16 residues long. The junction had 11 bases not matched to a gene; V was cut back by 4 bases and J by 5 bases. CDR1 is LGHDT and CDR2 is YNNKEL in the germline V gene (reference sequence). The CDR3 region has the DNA TGTGCCAGCAGCCGATCCGGGACAGGGTGGGGGACTGAAGCTTTCTTT. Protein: CASSRSGTGWGTEAFF.

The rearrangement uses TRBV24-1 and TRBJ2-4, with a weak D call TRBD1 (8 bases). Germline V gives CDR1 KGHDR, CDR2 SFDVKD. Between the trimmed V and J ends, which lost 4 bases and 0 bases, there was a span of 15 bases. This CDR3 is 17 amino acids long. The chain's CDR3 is CATSDHRGGLAKNIQYF. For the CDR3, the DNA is TGTGCCACCAGTGACCACAGGGGGGGATTAGCCAAAAACATTCAGTACTTC.

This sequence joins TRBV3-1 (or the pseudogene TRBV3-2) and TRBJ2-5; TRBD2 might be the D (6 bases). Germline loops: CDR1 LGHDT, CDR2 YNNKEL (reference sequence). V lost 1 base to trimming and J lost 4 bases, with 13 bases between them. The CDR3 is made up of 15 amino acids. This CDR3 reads CASSQVGLPGETQYF. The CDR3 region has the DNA TGTGCCAGCAGCCAAGTCGGACTACCTGGAGAGACCCAGTACTTC.

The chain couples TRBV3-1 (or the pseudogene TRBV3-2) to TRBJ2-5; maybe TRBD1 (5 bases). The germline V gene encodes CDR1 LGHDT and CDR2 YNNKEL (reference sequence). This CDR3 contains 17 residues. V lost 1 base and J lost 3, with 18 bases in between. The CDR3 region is CASSQARAGQREETQYF. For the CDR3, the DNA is TGTGCCAGCAGCCAAGCCAGGGCCGGGCAACGCGAAGAGACCCAGTACTTC.

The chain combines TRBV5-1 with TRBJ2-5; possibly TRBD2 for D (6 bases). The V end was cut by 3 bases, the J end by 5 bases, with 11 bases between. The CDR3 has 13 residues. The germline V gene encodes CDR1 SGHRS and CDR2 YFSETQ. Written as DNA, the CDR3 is TGCGCCAGCAGCTGGGGCGGGACGGAGACCCAGTACTTC. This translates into CASSWGGTETQYF. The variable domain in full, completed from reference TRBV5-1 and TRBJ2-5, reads KAGVTQTPRYLIKTRGQQVTLSCSPISGHRSVSWYQQTPGQGLQFLFEYFSETQRNKGNFPGRFSGRQFSNSRSEMNVSTLELGDSALYLCASSWGGTETQYFGPGTRLLVL.

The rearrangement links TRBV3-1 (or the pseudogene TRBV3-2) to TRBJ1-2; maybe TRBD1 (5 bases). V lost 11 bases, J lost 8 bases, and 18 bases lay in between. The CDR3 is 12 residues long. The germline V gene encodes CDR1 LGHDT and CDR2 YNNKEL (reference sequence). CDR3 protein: CAGSGGTAGYTF. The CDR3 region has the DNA TGTGCCGGATCCGGGGGAACGGCAGGCTACACCTTC.